This T cell receptor (beta chain) was profiled in a study of Graves' ophthalmopathy and Graves' hyperthyroidism. Overall study: Researchers classed hyperthyroidism as stable given no ophthalmopathy within 18 months of follow-up. Study-level findings and limits: Blood shared most expanded thyroid clonotypes above 0.001 frequency.

Other autoimmune diseases, uncontrolled infections, pregnancy or lactation excluded patients from enrollment. Diagnosis was based on clinical symptoms, serum thyroxine, TRAb, thyroid ultrasound and orbital computed tomography. To note about this clonotype: The antigen remains unidentified.

Trimming stripped 5 bases from V and 4 bases from J, with 11 bases between. The CDR3 extends over 13 amino acids. Germline values: CDR1 MNHNY, CDR2 SVGAGI (reference sequence). The TCR beta CDR3 regions underwent amplification from RNA transcripts. HTBI-primed RT-PCR formed the first round, and a multiplex PCR formed the second. TCRdb reprocessed the multiplex PCR reads with MiXCR, giving one entry per CDR3 protein. The sample contains over a million distinct CDR3 sequences, roughly 35% of which appear only once. The sample was peripheral blood or thyroid tissue (not recorded which). The chain employs TRBV6-6 and TRBJ2-5; the D gene is possibly TRBD1 (6 bases). The receptor's source is an adult man with Graves' hyperthyroidism. CDR3 in amino acids: CASSVAGVETQYF. The CDR3 nucleotides read TGTGCCAGCAGTGTCGCAGGGGTAGAGACCCAGTACTTC.